This entry concerns a single T cell receptor (beta chain). How the authors handled the data: Reference gene primer amplification gave estimated nucleated cell counts. Only in-frame clones appear in the TCRdb table, and some are missing; sequencing was by immunoSEQ multiplex PCR. V, J and clone size are taken as reported in that table, and D and trimming were inferred from the DNA itself. This sample yields around 210,000 clones, of which almost 90% are seen a single time; roughly 1.5% belongs to the top ten. Germline V gene lookup returns CDR1 MNHEY and CDR2 SMNVEV (reference sequence). Trimming pared 4 bases from V and 4 bases from J, leaving 8 bases between. The CDR3 sequence is 13 residues long. This specimen belongs to a study of blood T cell repertoires in COVID-19. Study details: Samples representing acute and convalescent COVID-19 were sourced from the United States, Italy and Spain.

Specimen: peripheral blood. The TCR originated in a man younger than 35 with active or convalescent COVID-19. The chain has TRBV27 and TRBJ2-1; D is unresolved. CDR3 DNA sequence: TGTGCCAGCAGTTCCGACACTTACAATGAGCAGTTCTTC. This codes for CASSSDTYNEQFF.